A single sample gave rise to the 12 T cell receptor beta chains below, sequenced in a study of cytomegalovirus exposure and HLA in healthy donors. TCRdb's table, derived via immunoSEQ multiplex PCR, lists solely in-frame clones and lacks some. This table has 100,000 or so clones, about 83% appearing once. Sample: PBMCs. These receptors all come from a woman younger than 45 in good health and CMV-seronegative.

The chain carries TRBV18 and TRBJ1-2; 7 nucleotides match TRBD1. Trimming took 2 bases from V and 7 from J; bases not matched to a gene: 1. CDR1 KGHSH and CDR2 LQKENI come from the germline V gene. The CDR3 extends over 12 amino acids. CDR3 loop: CASSPTGVGYTF. CDR3 DNA sequence: TGTGCCAGCTCACCAACAGGGGTTGGCTACACCTTC. Full variable domain (rest looked up from reference TRBV18 and TRBJ1-2): NAGVMQNPRHLVRRRGQEARLRCSPMKGHSHVYWYRQLPEEGLKFMVYLQKENIIDESGMPKERFSAEFPKEGPSILRIQQVVRGDSAAYFCASSPTGVGYTFGSGTRLTVV.

The chain carries TRBV6-6 and TRBJ1-5, with 7 bases that match TRBD1. V dropped 7 bases and J dropped 7; count of bases not matched to a gene: 4. This CDR3 spans 12 amino acids. Germline V gives CDR1 MNHNY, CDR2 SVGAGI (reference sequence). CDR3 sequence: CASTKTGQPQHF. The CDR3 DNA follows: TGTGCCAGCACCAAGACAGGGCAGCCCCAGCATTTT.

This rearrangement joins TRBV19 to TRBJ1-5, with D tentatively TRBD1 (6 bases). This CDR3 contains 14 residues. Germline values: CDR1 LNHDA, CDR2 SQIVND (reference sequence). Trimming removed 4 bases from V and 7 bases from J, with 14 bases in between. The DNA for the CDR3 is TGTGCCAGTAGTACCTCACAGGGAAGGCAGCCCCAGCATTTT. It encodes CASSTSQGRQPQHF. Combining the CDR3 with reference TRBV19 and TRBJ1-5 gives the whole variable domain DGGITQSPKYLFRKEGQNVTLSCEQNLNHDAMYWYRQDPGQGLRLIYYSQIVNDFQKGDIAEGYSVSREKKESFPLTVTSAQKNPTAFYLCASSTSQGRQPQHFGDGTRLSIL.

This rearrangement joins TRBV5-6 to TRBJ1-2; D unresolved. CDR1 is SGHDT and CDR2 is YYEEEE in the germline V gene. This CDR3 has 12 amino acids. V shed 4 bases and J shed 5 bases, with 9 bases lying between them. CDR3 residues: CASSGLLYGYTF. CDR3 bases: TGTGCCAGCAGCGGGCTCCTGTATGGCTACACCTTC.

This clone was counted only a few times. CDR3 nucleotides: TGTGCCAGCAGCCGAGGGACAGGGTCTGGTTCTGAGCAGTTCTTC. Protein sequence: CASSRGTGSGSEQFF. The chain has TRBV7-9 and TRBJ2-1; 9 bases align to TRBD1. CDR3 length equals 15 residues. V trimming: 5 bases; J trimming: 9 bases; junction bases outside the gene matches: 11. CDR1 is SEHNR and CDR2 is FQNEAQ in the germline V gene (reference sequence).

This chain joins TRBV6-5 and TRBJ2-7; D is perhaps TRBD2 (6 bases). The CDR3 is 13 amino acids. Germline lookup yields CDR1 MNHEY and CDR2 SVGAGI. Trimming pared 10 bases from V and 3 bases from J, leaving 16 bases between. The CDR3 DNA reads as TGTGCCATTTCCCGGGGGAGGAACTACGAGCAGTACTTC. Translated, it gives CAISRGRNYEQYF.

This chain connects TRBV11-2 to TRBJ2-7; 12 nucleotides line up with TRBD1. CDR1 SGHAT and CDR2 FQNNGV come from the germline V gene. Trimming at V came to 6 bases and at J to 7 bases, leaving 10 bases not matched to a gene. CDR3 length equals 15 residues. The CDR3 DNA reads as TGTGCCAGCAGGTCCCCGGGACAGGGGGCTAGAGAGCAGTACTTC. Protein sequence: CASRSPGQGAREQYF.

The CDR3 nucleotides are TGCAGCGTTGGAGCCGGTTACACTGAAGCTTTCTTT. It specifies CSVGAGYTEAFF. V is TRBV29-1 and J is TRBJ1-1, with D uncertain. The length of the CDR3 is 12 residues. Germline V gene sequence: CDR1 SQVTM, CDR2 ANQGSEA. V was shortened by 4 bases and J by 3 bases, with 9 bases between the two germline ends.

This rearrangement joins TRBV7-3 to TRBJ2-1; D is undetermined. Germline loops: CDR1 SGHTA, CDR2 FQGTGA. V lost 0 bases and J 0 bases, leaving 12 bases between the germline ends. The CDR3 runs to 17 residues. The CDR3 spells CASSLTSTSRSYNEQFF. The CDR3 DNA reads TGTGCCAGCAGCTTAACGTCTACTTCCCGCTCCTACAATGAGCAGTTCTTC.

This chain connects TRBV11-2 to TRBJ2-1, with TRBD1 matching 8 bases. Germline CDR1 is SGHAT and CDR2 is FQNNGV. This CDR3 is 16 amino acids long. V shed 3 bases, J shed 0 bases, and the junction held 4 bases outside the gene matches. The CDR3 DNA is TGTGCCAGCAGCTTCCATACAGGGGGCTCCTACAATGAGCAGTTCTTC. It yields the protein CASSFHTGGSYNEQFF. The full variable domain, rest sourced from reference TRBV11-2 and TRBJ2-1, is EAGVAQSPRYKIIEKRQSVAFWCNPISGHATLYWYQQILGQGPKLLIQFQNNGVVDDSQLPKDRFSAERLKGVDSTLKIQPAKLEDSAVYLCASSFHTGGSYNEQFFGPGTRLTVL.

The chain employs TRBV2 and TRBJ1-1, with D possibly matching TRBD1 (5 bases). V was pared by 6 bases and J by 4 bases, with 12 bases between. The CDR3 has 13 amino acids. From germline, CDR1 is SNHLY and CDR2 FYNNEI. The CDR3: CASSSREGTEAFF. The CDR3 nucleotides are TGTGCCAGCAGCAGCAGGGAGGGCACTGAAGCTTTCTTT. Complete variable domain (other parts from reference TRBV2 and TRBJ1-1): EPEVTQTPSHQVTQMGQEVILRCVPISNHLYFYWYRQILGQKVEFLVSFYNNEISEKSEIFDDQFSVERPDGSNFTLKIRSTKLEDSAMYFCASSSREGTEAFFGQGTRLTVV.

The chain links TRBV19 to TRBJ1-2; weak D call: TRBD1 (6 bases). The CDR3 is 15 residues long. V was cut by 1 base and J by 4 bases, with 13 bases left in between. Looked up from germline, CDR1 is LNHDA and CDR2 is SQIVND (reference sequence). This CDR3 is CASSIVGTSLYGYTF. As DNA, the CDR3 is TGTGCCAGTAGTATAGTCGGGACAAGCCTCTATGGCTACACCTTC.